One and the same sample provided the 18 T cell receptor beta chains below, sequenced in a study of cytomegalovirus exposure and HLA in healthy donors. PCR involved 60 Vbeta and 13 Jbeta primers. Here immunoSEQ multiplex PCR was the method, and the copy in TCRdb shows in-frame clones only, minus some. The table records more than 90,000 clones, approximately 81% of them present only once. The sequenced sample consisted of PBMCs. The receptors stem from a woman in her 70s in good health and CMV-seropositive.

The CDR3 is CSVRSSGNTIYF. The CDR3 DNA reads as TGCAGCGTAAGGAGCTCTGGAAACACCATATATTTT. This chain links TRBV29-1 with TRBJ1-3; D remains ambiguous. Germline V gives CDR1 SQVTM, CDR2 ANQGSEA. The CDR3 contains 12 residues. With 6 bases removed from V and 0 bases from J, the gap between germline ends came to 6 bases.

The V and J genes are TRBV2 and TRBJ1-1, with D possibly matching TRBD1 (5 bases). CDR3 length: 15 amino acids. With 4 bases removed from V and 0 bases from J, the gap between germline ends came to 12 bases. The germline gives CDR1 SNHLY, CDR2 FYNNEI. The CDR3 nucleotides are TGTGCCAGCAGTGTGTTCGGAGGGGTGAACACTGAAGCTTTCTTT. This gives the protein CASSVFGGVNTEAFF. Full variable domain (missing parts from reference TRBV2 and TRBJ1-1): EPEVTQTPSHQVTQMGQEVILRCVPISNHLYFYWYRQILGQKVEFLVSFYNNEISEKSEIFDDQFSVERPDGSNFTLKIRSTKLEDSAMYFCASSVFGGVNTEAFFGQGTRLTVV.

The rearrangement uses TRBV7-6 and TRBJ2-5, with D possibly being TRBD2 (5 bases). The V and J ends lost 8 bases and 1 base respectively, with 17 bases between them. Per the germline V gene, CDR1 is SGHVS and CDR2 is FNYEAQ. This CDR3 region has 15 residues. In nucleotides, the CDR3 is TGTGCCAGCGAGGAAGGAGGAGAACTCCAAGAGACCCAGTACTTC. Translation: CASEEGGELQETQYF.

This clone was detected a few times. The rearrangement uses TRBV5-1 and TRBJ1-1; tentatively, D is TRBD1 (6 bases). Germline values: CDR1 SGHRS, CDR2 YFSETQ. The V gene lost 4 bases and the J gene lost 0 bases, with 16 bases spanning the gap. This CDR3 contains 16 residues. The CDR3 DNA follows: TGCGCCAGCAGCACCCCGGACAGCTTAATGAACACTGAAGCTTTCTTT. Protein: CASSTPDSLMNTEAFF.

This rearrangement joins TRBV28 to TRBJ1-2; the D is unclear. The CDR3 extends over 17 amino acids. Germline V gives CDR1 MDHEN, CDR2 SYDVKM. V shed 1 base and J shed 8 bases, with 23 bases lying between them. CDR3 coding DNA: TGTGCCAGCAGTTTATCAGCAGGTGGAGGGCTTGGGGTAGGCTACACCTTC. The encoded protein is CASSLSAGGGLGVGYTF.

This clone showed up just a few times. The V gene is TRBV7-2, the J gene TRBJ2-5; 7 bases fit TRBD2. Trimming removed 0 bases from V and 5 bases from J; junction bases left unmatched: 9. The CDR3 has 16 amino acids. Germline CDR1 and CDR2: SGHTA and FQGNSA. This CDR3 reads CASSLAAGDFSETQYF. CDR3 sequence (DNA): TGTGCCAGCAGCTTAGCGGCGGGGGATTTTTCGGAGACCCAGTACTTC.

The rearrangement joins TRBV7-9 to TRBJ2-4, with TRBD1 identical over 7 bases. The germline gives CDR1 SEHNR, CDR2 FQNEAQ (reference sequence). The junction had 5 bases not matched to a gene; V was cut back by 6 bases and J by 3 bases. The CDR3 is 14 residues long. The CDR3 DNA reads TGTGCCAGCAGTCGACAGGGTGGCAAAAACATTCAGTACTTC. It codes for CASSRQGGKNIQYF.

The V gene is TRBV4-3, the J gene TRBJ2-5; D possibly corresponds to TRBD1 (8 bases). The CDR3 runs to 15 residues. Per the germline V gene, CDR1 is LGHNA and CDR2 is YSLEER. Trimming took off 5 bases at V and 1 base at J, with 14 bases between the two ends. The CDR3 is CASSYRGGGQETQYF. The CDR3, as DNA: TGCGCCAGCAGCTACAGGGGGGGAGGCCAAGAGACCCAGTACTTC.

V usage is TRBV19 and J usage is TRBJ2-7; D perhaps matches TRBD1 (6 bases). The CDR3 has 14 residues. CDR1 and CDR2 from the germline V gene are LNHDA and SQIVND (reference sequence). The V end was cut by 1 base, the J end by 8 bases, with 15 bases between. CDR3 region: CASSIGTDASKQYF. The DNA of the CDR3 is TGTGCCAGTAGTATAGGGACAGATGCCTCTAAGCAGTACTTC.

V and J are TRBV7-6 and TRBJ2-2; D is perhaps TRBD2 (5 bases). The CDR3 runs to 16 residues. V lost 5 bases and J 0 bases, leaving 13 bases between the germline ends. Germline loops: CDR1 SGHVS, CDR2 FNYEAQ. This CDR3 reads CASSPRGWTNTGELFF. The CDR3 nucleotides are TGTGCCAGCAGCCCGCGCGGGTGGACGAACACCGGGGAGCTGTTTTTT.

The CDR3 protein is CASRRDRVGNQPQHF. In nucleotides, the CDR3 is TGTGCCAGCAGACGAGACAGGGTGGGCAATCAGCCCCAGCATTTT. V usage is TRBV27 and J usage is TRBJ1-5; 7 nucleotides line up with TRBD1. CDR1 is MNHEY, CDR2 SMNVEV, per germline (reference sequence). The CDR3 loop spans 15 amino acids. The J segment lost 2 bases and the V segment lost 6 bases, leaving 7 bases of the junction unmatched.

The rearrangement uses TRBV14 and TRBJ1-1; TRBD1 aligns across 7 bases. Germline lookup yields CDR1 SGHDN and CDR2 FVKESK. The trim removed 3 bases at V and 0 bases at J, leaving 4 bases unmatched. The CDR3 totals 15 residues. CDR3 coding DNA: TGTGCCAGCAGCCAGTTTCAGGGGGTGAACACTGAAGCTTTCTTT. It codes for CASSQFQGVNTEAFF.

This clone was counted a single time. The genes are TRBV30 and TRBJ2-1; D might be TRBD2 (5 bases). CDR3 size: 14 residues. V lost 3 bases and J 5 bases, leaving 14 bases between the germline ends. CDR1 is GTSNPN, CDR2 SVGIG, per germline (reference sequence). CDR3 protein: CAWRVASNDNEQFF. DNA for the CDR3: TGTGCCTGGAGGGTGGCTAGCAATGACAATGAGCAGTTCTTC.

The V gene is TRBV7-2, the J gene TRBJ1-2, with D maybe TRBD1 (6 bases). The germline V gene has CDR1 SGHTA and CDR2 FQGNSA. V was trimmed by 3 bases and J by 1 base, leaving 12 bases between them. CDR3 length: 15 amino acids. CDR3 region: CASSFSQGFNYGYTF. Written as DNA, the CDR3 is TGTGCCAGCAGCTTCTCACAGGGATTTAACTATGGCTACACCTTC.

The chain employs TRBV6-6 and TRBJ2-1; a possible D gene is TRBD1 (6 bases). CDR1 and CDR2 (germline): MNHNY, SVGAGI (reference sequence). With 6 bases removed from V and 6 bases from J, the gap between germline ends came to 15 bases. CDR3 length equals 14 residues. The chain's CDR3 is CASSRGQLPNEQFF. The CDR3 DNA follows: TGTGCCAGCAGCCGTGGACAGCTCCCCAATGAGCAGTTCTTC.

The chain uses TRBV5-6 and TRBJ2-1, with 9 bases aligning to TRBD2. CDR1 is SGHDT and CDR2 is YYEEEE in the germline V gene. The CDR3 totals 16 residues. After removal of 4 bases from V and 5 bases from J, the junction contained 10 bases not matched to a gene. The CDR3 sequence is CASSPRGGRANNEQFF. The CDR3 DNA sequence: TGTGCCAGCAGCCCCCGAGGCGGGAGGGCCAACAATGAGCAGTTCTTC.

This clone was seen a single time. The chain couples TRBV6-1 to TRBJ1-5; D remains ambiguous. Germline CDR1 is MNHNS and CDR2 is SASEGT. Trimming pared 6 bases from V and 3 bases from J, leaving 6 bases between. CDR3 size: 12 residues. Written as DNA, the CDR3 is TGTGCCAGCAGACACAACAATCAGCCCCAGCATTTT. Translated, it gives CASRHNNQPQHF.

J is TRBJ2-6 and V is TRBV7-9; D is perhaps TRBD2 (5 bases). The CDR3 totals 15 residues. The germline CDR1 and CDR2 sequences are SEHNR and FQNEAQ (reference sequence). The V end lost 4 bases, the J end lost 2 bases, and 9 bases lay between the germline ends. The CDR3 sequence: CASSSPGAGANVLTF. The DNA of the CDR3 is TGTGCCAGCAGCTCCCCCGGGGCTGGGGCCAACGTCCTGACTTTC.